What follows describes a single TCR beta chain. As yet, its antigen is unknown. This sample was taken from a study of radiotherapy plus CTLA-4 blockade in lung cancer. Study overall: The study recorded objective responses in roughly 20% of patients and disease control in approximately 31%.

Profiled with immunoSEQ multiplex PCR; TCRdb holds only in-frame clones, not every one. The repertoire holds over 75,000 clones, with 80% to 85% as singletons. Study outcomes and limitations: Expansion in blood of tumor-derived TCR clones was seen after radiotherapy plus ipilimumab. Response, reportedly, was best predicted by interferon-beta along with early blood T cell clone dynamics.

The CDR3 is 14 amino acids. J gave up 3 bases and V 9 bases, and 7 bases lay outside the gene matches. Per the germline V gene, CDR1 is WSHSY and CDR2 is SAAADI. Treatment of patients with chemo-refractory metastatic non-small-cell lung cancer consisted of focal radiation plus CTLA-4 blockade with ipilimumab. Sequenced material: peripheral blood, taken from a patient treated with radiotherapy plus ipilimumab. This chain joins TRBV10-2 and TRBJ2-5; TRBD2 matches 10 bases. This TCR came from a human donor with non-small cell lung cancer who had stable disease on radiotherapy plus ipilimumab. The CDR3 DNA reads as TGCGCCAGTGAAGCGGGGGGGCTAAAAGAGACCCAGTACTTC. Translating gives CASEAGGLKETQYF.